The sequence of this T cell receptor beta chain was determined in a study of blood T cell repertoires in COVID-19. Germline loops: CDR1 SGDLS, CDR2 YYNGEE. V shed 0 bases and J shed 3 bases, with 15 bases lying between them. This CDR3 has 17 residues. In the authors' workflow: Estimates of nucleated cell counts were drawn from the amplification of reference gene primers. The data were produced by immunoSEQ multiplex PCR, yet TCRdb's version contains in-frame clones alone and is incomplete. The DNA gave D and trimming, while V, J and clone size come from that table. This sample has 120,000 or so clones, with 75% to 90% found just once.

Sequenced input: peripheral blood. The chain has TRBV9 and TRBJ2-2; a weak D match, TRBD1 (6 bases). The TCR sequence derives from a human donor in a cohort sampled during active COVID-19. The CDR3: CASSVEVRGADTGELFF. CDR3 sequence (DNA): TGTGCCAGCAGCGTAGAAGTCAGGGGCGCGGACACCGGGGAGCTGTTTTTT.